The 30 T cell receptor beta chains below all came from one sample that was sequenced in a study of T cell changes during pregnancy in multiple sclerosis. Only in-frame clones appear in the TCRdb table, and some are missing; sequencing was by immunoSEQ multiplex PCR. The table lists roughly 38,000 clones, around 90% of them singletons. Here the sequenced sample was CD4+ T cells from peripheral blood mononuclear cells, taken before pregnancy. The receptors derive from a female donor with multiple sclerosis, enrolled in a pregnancy study.

The chain couples TRBV14 to TRBJ2-1; a weak D match, TRBD2 (5 bases). V dropped 2 bases and J dropped 3 bases, with 14 bases sitting between them. From germline, CDR1 is SGHDN and CDR2 FVKESK. This CDR3 has 16 amino acids. This CDR3 reads CASSQFAGDYYNEQFF. CDR3 nucleotides: TGTGCCAGCAGCCAATTCGCCGGCGACTACTACAATGAGCAGTTCTTC.

CDR3 bases: TGTGCCAGCAGCTTCGGACTAGCGGGACAAGAGACCCAGTACTTC. It encodes CASSFGLAGQETQYF. The chain recombines TRBV7-6 with TRBJ2-5; 12 nucleotides match TRBD2. Germline V gene data show CDR1 as SGHVS and CDR2 as FNYEAQ. Unmatched junction bases numbered 1, after V lost 3 bases and J lost 2 bases. This CDR3 spans 15 amino acids.

The chain employs TRBV12-5 and TRBJ2-1; TRBD2 matches 9 bases. The V segment lost 5 bases and the J segment 2 bases; nucleotides outside the gene matches: 4. CDR3 size: 15 residues. The germline CDR1 and CDR2 sequences are LGHNT and FRNRAP. CDR3 DNA: TGTGCTAGTGGTGCAACTAGCGGGCCCTACAATGAGCAGTTCTTC. Translated, it gives CASGATSGPYNEQFF.

This chain uses TRBV18 with TRBJ2-7; possibly TRBD1 for D (6 bases). The CDR3 covers 15 residues. Trimming removed 1 base at V and 2 bases at J, with 12 bases between. The germline V gene has CDR1 KGHSH and CDR2 LQKENI. CDR3 sequence (DNA): TGTGCCAGCTCACCACTTACCGGGACACCCTACGAGCAGTACTTC. It specifies CASSPLTGTPYEQYF.

The chain links TRBV6-6 to TRBJ2-7, with a possible D match to TRBD1 (6 bases). V lost 6 bases and J lost 3, with 15 bases in between. The length of the CDR3 is 14 residues. Looked up from germline, CDR1 is MNHNY and CDR2 is SVGAGI (reference sequence). The CDR3 loop is CASRPTGGRYEQYF. Written as DNA, the CDR3 is TGTGCCAGCAGACCGACAGGCGGACGCTACGAGCAGTACTTC.

V is TRBV9 and J is TRBJ2-3; D is unclear. Germline V gives CDR1 SGDLS, CDR2 YYNGEE. This CDR3 has 13 amino acids. Trimming shortened V by 3 bases and J by 0 bases, and 5 bases separated the two germline ends. In nucleotides, the CDR3 is TGTGCCAGCAGCGCCTCTAGCACAGATACGCAGTATTTT. It translates to CASSASSTDTQYF.

J is TRBJ1-2 and V is TRBV28; the D gene is possibly TRBD1 (6 bases). CDR3 size: 15 residues. V was clipped by 5 bases and J by 2 bases, with 15 bases between them. The germline gives CDR1 MDHEN, CDR2 SYDVKM. CDR3 protein: CASSPSGDGNYGYTF. CDR3 nucleotide sequence: TGTGCCAGCAGTCCCTCAGGGGACGGAAACTATGGCTACACCTTC.

This chain joins TRBV5-4 and TRBJ2-3; D possibly corresponds to TRBD1 (5 bases). The germline V and J ends were trimmed by 2 bases and 2 bases, with 9 bases remaining between them. This CDR3 is 14 amino acids long. Germline V gene lookup returns CDR1 SGHNT and CDR2 YYREEE (reference sequence). The DNA of the CDR3 is TGTGCCAGCAGCTTCGACAGTTACACAGATACGCAGTATTTT. Its translation: CASSFDSYTDTQYF. Full variable domain (outside the CDR3, taken from reference TRBV5-4 and TRBJ2-3): ETGVTQSPTHLIKTRGQQVTLRCSSQSGHNTVSWYQQALGQGPQFIFQYYREEENGRGNFPPRFSGLQFPNYSSELNVNALELDDSALYLCASSFDSYTDTQYFGPGTRLTVL.

This chain joins TRBV30 and TRBJ2-2; 7 bases align to TRBD2. Looked up from germline, CDR1 is GTSNPN and CDR2 is SVGIG (reference sequence). Trimming took 0 bases from V and 7 from J; bases not matched to a gene: 8. This CDR3 contains 15 residues. This chain's CDR3 is CAWSVRLAIDGELFF. For the CDR3, the DNA is TGTGCCTGGAGTGTACGACTAGCTATTGACGGGGAGCTGTTTTTT. Drawing the rest from reference TRBV30 and TRBJ2-2, the complete variable domain is SQTIHQWPATLVQPVGSPLSLECTVEGTSNPNLYWYRQAAGRGLQLLFYSVGIGQISSEVPQNLSASRPQDRQFILSSKKLLLSDSGFYLCAWSVRLAIDGELFFGEGSRLTVL.

The rearrangement joins TRBV7-2 to TRBJ2-7; D gene ambiguous. Germline assignment: CDR1 SGHTA and CDR2 FQGNSA. Trimming stripped 5 bases from V and 1 base from J, with 6 bases between. The CDR3 consists of 12 residues. CDR3 DNA sequence: TGTGCCAGCAGCCACTTTTCCTACGAGCAGTACTTC. Amino acids: CASSHFSYEQYF.

This chain connects TRBV6-1 to TRBJ2-7, with TRBD2 matching over 10 bases. The trim removed 6 bases at V and 2 bases at J, leaving 1 base unmatched. CDR3 length: 13 residues. CDR1 and CDR2 from the germline V gene are MNHNS and SASEGT. Here the CDR3 reads CASSLAGAYEQYF. CDR3 DNA sequence: TGTGCCAGCAGCCTAGCGGGGGCCTACGAGCAGTACTTC.

J is TRBJ2-4 and V is TRBV28, with a weak D call TRBD1 (6 bases). V lost 0 bases and J 7 bases, leaving 13 bases between the germline ends. This CDR3 is 15 amino acids long. The germline CDR1 and CDR2 sequences are MDHEN and SYDVKM. CDR3 amino acids: CASSLWGTGPNIQYF. As DNA, the CDR3 is TGTGCCAGCAGTTTATGGGGTACAGGGCCGAACATTCAGTACTTC.

The chain uses TRBV7-9 and TRBJ2-7; maybe TRBD1 (6 bases). Germline CDR1 SEHNR, CDR2 FQNEAQ (reference sequence). This CDR3 comprises 14 residues. Trimming cost V 4 bases and J 1 base, with 11 bases left between them. CDR3 amino acids: CASSSLQGSYEQYF. CDR3 nucleotide sequence: TGTGCCAGCAGCTCCCTACAGGGTTCCTACGAGCAGTACTTC.

This clone appeared a single time. The CDR3 nucleotides are TGTGCCAGCAGCTTCGTAGCGGGAGGAATCGGCAATGAGCAGTTCTTC. This codes for CASSFVAGGIGNEQFF. The V gene is TRBV7-2, the J gene TRBJ2-1, with TRBD2 matching over 10 bases. Germline assignment: CDR1 SGHTA and CDR2 FQGNSA. V trimming: 3 bases; J trimming: 6 bases; junction bases outside the gene matches: 8. The CDR3 runs to 16 residues.

The gene calls are TRBV5-4 and TRBJ2-3, with a tentative D call TRBD2 (6 bases). Germline CDR1 SGHNT, CDR2 YYREEE (reference sequence). This CDR3 has 16 residues. The V and J ends lost 0 bases and 1 base respectively, with 12 bases between them. CDR3: CASSLDPPGGTDTQYF. The CDR3 region has the DNA TGTGCCAGCAGCTTGGATCCTCCGGGGGGCACAGATACGCAGTATTTT.

The CDR3 spells CASSQGNIQYF. The CDR3 DNA reads as TGTGCCAGCAGCCAGGGGAACATTCAGTACTTC. The chain couples TRBV6-6 to TRBJ2-4; possibly TRBD1 for D (6 bases). Germline CDR1 MNHNY, CDR2 SVGAGI (reference sequence). The CDR3 covers 11 residues. The V end lost 6 bases, the J end lost 7 bases, and 7 bases lay between the germline ends.

By sample share, this clone is medium-sized (0.01 to 0.1%). The chain combines TRBV2 with TRBJ1-2, with 9 bases fitting TRBD1. CDR3 size: 13 residues. Looked up from germline, CDR1 is SNHLY and CDR2 is FYNNEI. The J segment lost 7 bases and the V segment lost 6 bases, leaving 6 bases of the junction unmatched. The DNA for the CDR3 is TGTGCCAGCAGGGGACAGGGAATGAGTGGCTACACCTTC. Its protein product is CASRGQGMSGYTF. Together with reference TRBV2 and TRBJ1-2, the CDR3 gives the full variable domain: EPEVTQTPSHQVTQMGQEVILRCVPISNHLYFYWYRQILGQKVEFLVSFYNNEISEKSEIFDDQFSVERPDGSNFTLKIRSTKLEDSAMYFCASRGQGMSGYTFGSGTRLTVV.

The chain uses TRBV30 and TRBJ2-5, with D possibly TRBD2 on 6 matching bases. Between the trimmed V and J ends, which lost 0 bases and 3 bases, there was a span of 17 bases. The germline V gene encodes CDR1 GTSNPN and CDR2 SVGIG (reference sequence). The CDR3 runs to 16 residues. Here the CDR3 DNA reads TGTGCCTGGAGTGTCGGAGGAGGGCCGATAGAAGAGACCCAGTACTTC. Its translation is CAWSVGGGPIEETQYF.

The gene calls are TRBV19 and TRBJ2-2; tentative D call: TRBD2 (6 bases). Germline V gene sequence: CDR1 LNHDA, CDR2 SQIVND (reference sequence). V lost 6 bases and J 7 bases, leaving 21 bases between the germline ends. The CDR3 totals 16 residues. This chain's CDR3 is CASSLTRQLKIGELFF. CDR3 nucleotide sequence: TGTGCCAGTAGCCTGACTAGACAACTAAAGATCGGGGAGCTGTTTTTT.

The gene calls are TRBV5-1 and TRBJ2-5, with 9 bases lining up with TRBD2. The CDR3 spans 14 residues. J gave up 5 bases and V 2 bases, and 4 bases lay outside the gene matches. Per germline, CDR1 SGHRS and CDR2 YFSETQ. The CDR3 region has the DNA TGCGCCAGCAGCTTCAGCGGGAGGCGTGAGACCCAGTACTTC. Its protein product is CASSFSGRRETQYF. Filled out from reference TRBV5-1 and TRBJ2-5, the complete variable domain reads KAGVTQTPRYLIKTRGQQVTLSCSPISGHRSVSWYQQTPGQGLQFLFEYFSETQRNKGNFPGRFSGRQFSNSRSEMNVSTLELGDSALYLCASSFSGRRETQYFGPGTRLLVL.

The genes are TRBV5-5 and TRBJ2-2; 8 positions match TRBD1. With V trimmed by 1 base and J by 1 base, 15 bases remained unmatched. The CDR3 is 20 residues long. Germline loops: CDR1 SGHKS, CDR2 YYEKEE (reference sequence). The chain's CDR3 is CASSLYLFAGGTKNTGELFF. DNA of the CDR3: TGTGCCAGCAGCTTGTATCTCTTCGCAGGGGGCACAAAGAACACCGGGGAGCTGTTTTTT.

V and J are TRBV28 and TRBJ1-2, with 10 bases fitting TRBD1. Germline V gene data show CDR1 as MDHEN and CDR2 as SYDVKM. The CDR3 runs 20 residues. The J segment lost 2 bases and the V segment lost 1 base, leaving 16 bases of the junction unmatched. The CDR3 coding sequence is TGTGCCAGCAGTTTATCCCCTTTCGGACAGGGGGTGATGAACAACTATGGCTACACCTTC. Protein product: CASSLSPFGQGVMNNYGYTF.

The chain has TRBV4-3 and TRBJ2-5, with D possibly being TRBD1 (5 bases). Per germline, CDR1 LGHNA and CDR2 YSLEER. CDR3 length: 13 amino acids. The V and J ends lost 3 bases and 5 bases respectively, with 10 bases between them. CDR3 coding DNA: TGCGCCAGCAGCCACGGCAGGGTTGAGACCCAGTACTTC. Residues: CASSHGRVETQYF.

This sequence joins TRBV4-2 and TRBJ2-7, with TRBD2 matching 9 bases. Germline CDR1 reads LGHNA; CDR2 reads YNFKEQ. The CDR3 is 15 amino acids. J was trimmed by 2 bases and V by 2 bases; bases with no gene match: 4. This chain's CDR3 is CASSQFLAGPYEQYF. The CDR3 nucleotides are TGTGCCAGCAGCCAATTCCTAGCGGGACCCTACGAGCAGTACTTC.

This chain uses TRBV5-1 with TRBJ2-1, with 11 nucleotides matching TRBD2. The CDR3 length is 15 residues. Germline-derived CDR1 and CDR2 are SGHRS and YFSETQ. V lost 0 bases, J lost 6 bases, and 2 bases stayed unmatched. CDR3 sequence reads: CASSLVTSGSNEQFF. CDR3 in DNA: TGCGCCAGCAGCTTGGTTACTAGCGGGAGCAATGAGCAGTTCTTC.

The chain uses TRBV6-1 and TRBJ2-6; 14 bases are a match to TRBD2. Germline V lookup: CDR1 MNHNS, CDR2 SASEGT. The CDR3 is 18 residues long. V shed 3 bases, J shed 3 bases, and the junction held 4 bases outside the gene matches. CDR3 nucleotides: TGTGCCAGCAGTGAGACTAGCGGGAGGGCCTTTGGGGCCAACGTCCTGACTTTC. Protein: CASSETSGRAFGANVLTF.

The chain employs TRBV30 and TRBJ2-7, with 8 bases matching TRBD1. Germline V gene lookup returns CDR1 GTSNPN and CDR2 SVGIG (reference sequence). Unmatched junction bases numbered 7, after V lost 7 bases and J lost 5 bases. CDR3 size: 12 residues. The CDR3 DNA is TGTGCCTCTGGACAGGGAGGCCACGAGCAGTACTTC. It encodes CASGQGGHEQYF.

V and J are TRBV7-9 and TRBJ2-1; TRBD2 matches 7 bases. The ends lost 1 base at V and 8 bases at J; junction bases unmatched: 11. The CDR3 spans 16 residues. Germline V gene lookup returns CDR1 SEHNR and CDR2 FQNEAQ (reference sequence). CDR3 nucleotide sequence: TGTGCCAGCAGCTTAGGGTTTGCGGGAGCTTGGGATGAGCAGTTCTTC. Protein product: CASSLGFAGAWDEQFF. The full variable domain, in which reference TRBV7-9 and TRBJ2-1 provide the parts outside the CDR3, is DTGVSQNPRHKITKRGQNVTFRCDPISEHNRLYWYRQTLGQGPEFLTYFQNEAQLEKSRLLSDRFSAERPKGSFSTLEIQRTEQGDSAMYLCASSLGFAGAWDEQFFGPGTRLTVL.

The DNA of the CDR3 is TGCGCCAGCACCAGGACAGGGTTCACTGAAGCTTTCTTT. Amino acid sequence: CASTRTGFTEAFF. J is TRBJ1-1 and V is TRBV5-1; 8 bases line up with TRBD1. The CDR3 extends over 13 amino acids. The V gene end was trimmed by 6 bases and the J gene end by 4 bases; junction bases not matched to a gene: 5. Germline CDR1 SGHRS, CDR2 YFSETQ. Full variable domain (remainder filled in from reference TRBV5-1 and TRBJ1-1): KAGVTQTPRYLIKTRGQQVTLSCSPISGHRSVSWYQQTPGQGLQFLFEYFSETQRNKGNFPGRFSGRQFSNSRSEMNVSTLELGDSALYLCASTRTGFTEAFFGQGTRLTVV.

The chain combines TRBV19 with TRBJ1-1; the match to TRBD1 covers 7 bases. The V gene's germline CDR1 is LNHDA and CDR2 SQIVND (reference sequence). Germline trimming cut 5 bases from V and 0 bases from J; bases unmatched to any gene: 6. This CDR3 comprises 15 residues. The CDR3 sequence: CASSPQGGLNTEAFF. CDR3 nucleotides: TGTGCCAGTAGTCCTCAAGGGGGCCTGAACACTGAAGCTTTCTTT.